A selection of T cell receptor beta chains follows, all from one sample in a study of cytomegalovirus exposure and HLA in healthy donors. The repertoire was sequenced with immunoSEQ multiplex PCR; TCRdb's copy has only in-frame clones and lacks some. The sample consists of 200,000 to 300,000 clones, roughly 84% of them appearing once. The specimen sequenced was PBMCs. Receptors originate from a man aged 18 to 30 in good health and CMV-seropositive. CDR3s include the opening cysteine and the closing phenylalanine or tryptophan. D genes are given only for firm matches. Clone size, where shown, is once, few, many, or a class for clones that have expanded.

d_gene	v_gene	j_gene	abundance	CDR3aa	CDR3nt
NA	TRBV15	TRBJ1-1	NA	CATSRGRNTEAFF	TGTGCCACCAGCAGAGGTCGGAACACTGAAGCTTTCTTT
NA	TRBV7-9	TRBJ2-7	NA	CASSSGLQGYEQYF	TGTGCCAGCAGCTCCGGACTGCAAGGGTACGAGCAGTACTTC
TRBD1	TRBV27	TRBJ2-7	NA	CASSLTGTGFYEQYF	TGTGCCAGCAGTCTTACCGGGACAGGGTTCTACGAGCAGTACTTC
NA	TRBV2	TRBJ1-1	NA	CASSGGDTEAFF	TGTGCCAGCAGTGGGGGGGACACTGAAGCTTTCTTT
TRBD2	TRBV30	TRBJ2-3	few	CAWDPSGRGTDTQYF	TGTGCCTGGGACCCTAGCGGGAGAGGGACAGATACGCAGTATTTT
NA	TRBV4-2	TRBJ2-7	NA	CASSQGDTVSYEQYF	TGTGCCAGCAGCCAAGGGGATACCGTCTCCTACGAGCAGTACTTC
TRBD2	TRBV5-4	TRBJ2-1	NA	CASRGLAGGDEQFF	TGTGCCAGCAGGGGACTAGCGGGAGGGGATGAGCAGTTCTTC
TRBD2	TRBV5-1	TRBJ2-7	once	CASHLAGDAYEQYF	TGCGCCAGCCATCTAGCGGGAGACGCCTACGAGCAGTACTTC
NA	TRBV6-1	TRBJ2-3	NA	CASKPGGRADTQYF	TGTGCCAGCAAACCAGGGGGGAGGGCAGATACGCAGTATTTT
NA	TRBV18	TRBJ1-2	NA	CASSSGQDYGYTF	TGTGCCAGCTCATCGGGACAAGACTATGGCTACACCTTC
TRBD2	TRBV15	TRBJ2-1	NA	CATSRVILGAGLYNEQFF	TGTGCCACCAGCAGAGTCATCCTTGGAGCGGGGCTCTACAATGAGCAGTTCTTC
NA	TRBV6-6	TRBJ1-4	few	CASSYGREGLFF	TGTGCCAGCAGTTACGGACGGGAGGGACTGTTTTTT
TRBD2	TRBV2	TRBJ2-3	NA	CASSELVGLAENTDTQYF	TGTGCCAGCAGTGAATTGGTCGGCCTAGCGGAGAACACAGATACGCAGTATTTT